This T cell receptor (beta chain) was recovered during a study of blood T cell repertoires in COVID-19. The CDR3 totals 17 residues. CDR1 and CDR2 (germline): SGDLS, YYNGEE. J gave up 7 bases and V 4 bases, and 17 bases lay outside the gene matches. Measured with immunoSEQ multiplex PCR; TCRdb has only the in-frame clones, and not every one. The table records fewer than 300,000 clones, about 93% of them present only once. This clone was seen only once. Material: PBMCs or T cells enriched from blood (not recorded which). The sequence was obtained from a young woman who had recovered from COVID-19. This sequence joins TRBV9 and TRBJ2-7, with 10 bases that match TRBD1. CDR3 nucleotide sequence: TGTGCCAGCAGCTCAAGGGCGGACAGGGGGGGCCTGAAGGAGCAGTACTTC. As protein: CASSSRADRGGLKEQYF.